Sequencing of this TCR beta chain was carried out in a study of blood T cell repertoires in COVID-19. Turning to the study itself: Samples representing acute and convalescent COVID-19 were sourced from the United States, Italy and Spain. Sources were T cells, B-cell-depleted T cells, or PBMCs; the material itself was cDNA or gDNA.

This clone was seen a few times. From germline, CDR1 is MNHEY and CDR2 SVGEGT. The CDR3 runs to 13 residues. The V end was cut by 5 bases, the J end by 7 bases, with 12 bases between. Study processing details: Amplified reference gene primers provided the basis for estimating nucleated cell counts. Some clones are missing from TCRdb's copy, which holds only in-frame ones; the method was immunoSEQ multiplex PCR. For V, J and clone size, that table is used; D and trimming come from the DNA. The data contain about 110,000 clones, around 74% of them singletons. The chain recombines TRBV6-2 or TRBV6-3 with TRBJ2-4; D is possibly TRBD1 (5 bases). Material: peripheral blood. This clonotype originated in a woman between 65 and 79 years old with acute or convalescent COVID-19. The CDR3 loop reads CASSRGPGNIQYF. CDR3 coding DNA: TGTGCCAGCAGTCGAGGTCCAGGGAACATTCAGTACTTC.